One and the same sample provided the 4 T cell receptor beta chains below, sequenced in a study of CD8 T cells in ankylosing spondylitis. Overall study findings and caveats: A motif of 7 to 9 highly homologous TCR beta variants was seen as apparently characteristic of ankylosing spondylitis blood.

MiXCR, run by TCRdb on the 5' RACE reads, gives a single entry per CDR3 protein. The table records about 220,000 distinct CDR3 sequences, around 7.9% of them present only once. Their antigen targets remain unknown. Sequencing used blood, either unsorted or a sorted T cell fraction (not recorded which). The receptors were gathered from a male donor with ankylosing spondylitis.

In this sample, this clonotype turned up many times. J is TRBJ1-2 and V is TRBV29-1; 7 bases agree with TRBD1. There are 16 residues in the CDR3. V lost 4 bases, J lost 2 bases, and 13 bases stayed unmatched. Germline V lookup: CDR1 SQVTM, CDR2 ANQGSEA. CDR3 amino acids: CSVARQGPPKNYGYTF. CDR3 DNA: TGCAGCGTTGCACGACAGGGCCCCCCGAAGAACTATGGCTACACCTTC. The entire variable domain, with the rest obtained from reference TRBV29-1 and TRBJ1-2, is as follows: SAVISQKPSRDICQRGTSLTIQCQVDSQVTMMFWYRQQPGQSLTLIATANQGSEATYESGFVIDKFPISRPNLTFSTLTVSNMSPEDSSIYLCSVARQGPPKNYGYTFGSGTRLTVV.

The table lists this clonotype with many counts. The chain joins TRBV4-3 to TRBJ2-2; 7 nucleotides line up with TRBD1. The CDR3 is 17 amino acids. V trimming: 1 base; J trimming: 4 bases; junction bases outside the gene matches: 9. Per the germline V gene, CDR1 is LGHNA and CDR2 is YSLEER. The CDR3 loop is CASSQAMTGSSTGELFF. The CDR3 nucleotides are TGCGCCAGCAGCCAAGCAATGACAGGGTCGTCCACCGGGGAGCTGTTTTTT.

The sample holds a few counts of this clonotype. This chain links TRBV30 with TRBJ2-7; D is unclear. CDR3 length equals 12 residues. Germline V gene sequence: CDR1 GTSNPN, CDR2 SVGIG (reference sequence). Trimming left V 1 base short and J 1 base short, with 5 bases between. This CDR3 reads CAWSAGSYEQYF. DNA for the CDR3: TGTGCCTGGAGTGCAGGTTCCTACGAGCAGTACTTC.

This clonotype appeared many times. This chain links TRBV28 with TRBJ1-1; the D gene is possibly TRBD1 (6 bases). The CDR3 loop spans 14 amino acids. Germline values: CDR1 MDHEN, CDR2 SYDVKM. Trimming shortened V by 5 bases and J by 6 bases, and 16 bases separated the two germline ends. The CDR3 loop reads CASSPSGAGSEAFF. The CDR3 DNA sequence: TGTGCCAGCAGTCCGTCGGGGGCTGGTTCTGAAGCTTTCTTT.